This paragraph reports one TCR beta chain. Its target is not known. This record comes from a study of memory CD4+ T cells and cytomegalovirus serostatus. Study background: Of the healthy Belgian adults, eight or nine were CMV seropositive and approximately 24 seronegative. General observations from the study: The CMV-associated TCR signature appears largely within the CD4+ memory repertoire. CD4+ memory repertoires contained about 40% of the roughly 160 reported CMV TCRbeta sequences.

The sort gate was single viable CD3+CD4+CD8-CD45RO+ cells for memory CD4+ T cells. Serostatus was set by detecting CMV pp150, pp28, p38, p52 IgG. This table comes from immunoSEQ multiplex PCR, and its TCRdb copy is limited to in-frame clones, with some not included. The sample lists 50,000 to 65,000 clones; about 86% were seen once. The origin of this receptor is an adult in good health and CMV-seropositive. The source material was memory CD4+ T cells from blood.

This chain's CDR3 is CSVEKGGGGGETQYF. In DNA, the CDR3 is TGCAGCGTTGAGAAAGGCGGCGGTGGCGGAGAGACCCAGTACTTC. V gene TRBV29-1 combines with J gene TRBJ2-5; D remains ambiguous. The CDR3 consists of 15 residues. Trimming stripped 3 bases from V and 4 bases from J, with 18 bases between. In germline, CDR1 is SQVTM, CDR2 ANQGSEA.